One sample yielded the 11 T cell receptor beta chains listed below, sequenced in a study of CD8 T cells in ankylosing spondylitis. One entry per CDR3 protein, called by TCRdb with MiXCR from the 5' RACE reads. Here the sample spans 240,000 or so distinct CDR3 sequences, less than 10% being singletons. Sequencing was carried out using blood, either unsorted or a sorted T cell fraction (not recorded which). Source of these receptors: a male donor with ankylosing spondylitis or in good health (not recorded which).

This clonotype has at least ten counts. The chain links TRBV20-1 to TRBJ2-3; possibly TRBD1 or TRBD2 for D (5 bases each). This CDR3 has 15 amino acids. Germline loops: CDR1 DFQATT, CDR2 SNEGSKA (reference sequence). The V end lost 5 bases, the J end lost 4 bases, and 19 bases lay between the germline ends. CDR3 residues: CSAGPGTGASDTQYF. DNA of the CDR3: TGCAGTGCTGGACCCGGGACCGGGGCGTCAGATACGCAGTATTTT.

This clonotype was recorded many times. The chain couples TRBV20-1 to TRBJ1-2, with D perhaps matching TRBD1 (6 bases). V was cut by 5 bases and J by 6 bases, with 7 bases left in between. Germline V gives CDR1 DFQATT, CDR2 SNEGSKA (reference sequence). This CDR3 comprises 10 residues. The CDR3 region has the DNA TGCAGTGCTTACAGGGATGGCTACACCTTC. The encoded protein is CSAYRDGYTF.

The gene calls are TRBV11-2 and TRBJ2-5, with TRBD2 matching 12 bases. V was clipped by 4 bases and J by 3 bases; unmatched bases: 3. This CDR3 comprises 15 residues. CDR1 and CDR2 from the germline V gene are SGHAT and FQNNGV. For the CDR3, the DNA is TGTGCCAGCAGCTGGACTAGCGGGATAGAAGAGACCCAGTACTTC. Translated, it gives CASSWTSGIEETQYF.

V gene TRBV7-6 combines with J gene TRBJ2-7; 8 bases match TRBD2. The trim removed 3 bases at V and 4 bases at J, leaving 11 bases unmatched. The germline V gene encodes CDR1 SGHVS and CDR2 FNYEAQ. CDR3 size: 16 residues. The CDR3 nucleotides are TGTGCCAGCAGCTTGGGGGCCGGGACTAGTACATACGAGCAGTACTTC. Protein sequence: CASSLGAGTSTYEQYF.

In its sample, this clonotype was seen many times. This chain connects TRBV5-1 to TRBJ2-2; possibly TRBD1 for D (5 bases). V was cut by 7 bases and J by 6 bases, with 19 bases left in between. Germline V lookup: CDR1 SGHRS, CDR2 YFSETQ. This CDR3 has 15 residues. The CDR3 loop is CASSLEAIGAGELFF. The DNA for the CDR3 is TGCGCCAGCTCTTTAGAGGCTATAGGGGCCGGGGAGCTGTTTTTT. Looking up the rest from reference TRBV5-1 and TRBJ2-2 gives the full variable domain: KAGVTQTPRYLIKTRGQQVTLSCSPISGHRSVSWYQQTPGQGLQFLFEYFSETQRNKGNFPGRFSGRQFSNSRSEMNVSTLELGDSALYLCASSLEAIGAGELFFGEGSRLTVL.

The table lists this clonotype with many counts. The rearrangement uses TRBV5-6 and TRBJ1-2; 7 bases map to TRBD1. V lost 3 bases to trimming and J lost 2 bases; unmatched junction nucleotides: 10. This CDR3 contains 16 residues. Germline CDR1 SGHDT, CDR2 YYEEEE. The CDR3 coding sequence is TGTGCCAGCAGCTCGACAGGGAACCCAACAAACTATGGCTACACCTTC. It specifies CASSSTGNPTNYGYTF.

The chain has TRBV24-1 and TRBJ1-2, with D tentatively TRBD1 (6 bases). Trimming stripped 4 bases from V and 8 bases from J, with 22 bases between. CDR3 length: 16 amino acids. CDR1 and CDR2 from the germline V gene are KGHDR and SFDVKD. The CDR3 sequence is CATSDALQGDLSGYTF. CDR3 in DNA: TGTGCCACCAGTGACGCATTACAGGGTGACCTGAGCGGCTACACCTTC.

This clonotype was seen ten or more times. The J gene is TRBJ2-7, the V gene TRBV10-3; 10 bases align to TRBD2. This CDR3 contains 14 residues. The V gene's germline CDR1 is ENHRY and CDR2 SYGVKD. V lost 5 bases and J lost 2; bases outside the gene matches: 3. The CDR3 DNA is TGTGCCATCAGTCGGACTAGCGGACCCTACGAGCAGTACTTC. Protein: CAISRTSGPYEQYF.

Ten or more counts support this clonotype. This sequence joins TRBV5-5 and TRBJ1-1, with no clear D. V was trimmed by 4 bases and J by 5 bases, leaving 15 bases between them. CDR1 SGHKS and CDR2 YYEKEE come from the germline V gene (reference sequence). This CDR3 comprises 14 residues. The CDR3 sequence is CASSAMQERTEAFF. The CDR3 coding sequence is TGTGCCAGCAGCGCCATGCAGGAAAGGACTGAAGCTTTCTTT.

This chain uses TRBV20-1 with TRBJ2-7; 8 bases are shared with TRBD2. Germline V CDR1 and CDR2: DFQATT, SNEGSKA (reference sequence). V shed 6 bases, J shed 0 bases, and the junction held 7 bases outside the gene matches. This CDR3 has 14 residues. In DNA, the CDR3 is TGCAGTGCCTCTCGGGGGGGGAACTCCTACGAGCAGTACTTC. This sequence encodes CSASRGGNSYEQYF.

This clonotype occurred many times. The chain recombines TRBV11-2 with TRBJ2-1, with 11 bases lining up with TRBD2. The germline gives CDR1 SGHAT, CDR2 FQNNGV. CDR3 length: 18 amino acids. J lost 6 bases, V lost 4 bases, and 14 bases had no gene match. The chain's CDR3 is CASSYDITSGSGGNEQFF. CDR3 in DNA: TGTGCCAGCAGCTACGACATTACTAGCGGGAGCGGCGGCAATGAGCAGTTCTTC.